The 12 T cell receptor beta chains below all came from one sample that was sequenced in a study of shared clonotypes between healthy human individuals. Generated by immunoSEQ multiplex PCR, the TCRdb table keeps only in-frame clones and is missing some. The table has about 1.5 million clones, 95% to 99% seen once. Specimen: naive CD4+ T cells sorted from blood. Subset given: CD45RA+ positively selected. Receptor source: a man aged 30 to 45 in good health.

The J gene is TRBJ1-5, the V gene TRBV10-3; D ambiguous. Germline V CDR1 and CDR2: ENHRY, SYGVKD. V was trimmed by 2 bases and J by 7 bases, leaving 9 bases between them. The CDR3 has 13 amino acids. The DNA of the CDR3 is TGTGCCATCAGTGAGGCGGACGCGCAGCCCCAGCATTTT. This translates into CAISEADAQPQHF.

This rearrangement joins TRBV2 to TRBJ2-2; D is perhaps TRBD2 (5 bases). CDR1 and CDR2 (germline): SNHLY, FYNNEI. With 7 bases removed from V and 3 bases from J, the gap between germline ends came to 12 bases. The CDR3 runs 14 residues. The CDR3 is CASNRDIHTGELFF. The CDR3, as DNA: TGTGCCAGCAACCGGGATATCCACACCGGGGAGCTGTTTTTT. Together with reference TRBV2 and TRBJ2-2, the CDR3 gives the full variable domain: EPEVTQTPSHQVTQMGQEVILRCVPISNHLYFYWYRQILGQKVEFLVSFYNNEISEKSEIFDDQFSVERPDGSNFTLKIRSTKLEDSAMYFCASNRDIHTGELFFGEGSRLTVL.

V gene TRBV19 combines with J gene TRBJ2-2; 8 bases match TRBD1. Looked up from germline, CDR1 is LNHDA and CDR2 is SQIVND (reference sequence). CDR3 size: 15 residues. The V gene end was trimmed by 3 bases and the J gene end by 7 bases; junction bases not matched to a gene: 7. CDR3: CASSIVAGGVGELFF. In DNA, the CDR3 is TGTGCCAGTAGTATTGTGGCAGGGGGCGTCGGGGAGCTGTTTTTT.

The V gene is TRBV27, the J gene TRBJ1-5; maybe TRBD1 (5 bases). The germline V gene has CDR1 MNHEY and CDR2 SMNVEV (reference sequence). Trimming left V 1 base short and J 7 bases short, with 11 bases between. The CDR3 consists of 14 residues. CDR3 DNA sequence: TGTGCCAGCAGTTTATTCGGGGGGAGGCAGCCCCAGCATTTT. Translated: CASSLFGGRQPQHF.

In the case of this clone: Other DNA sequences in the sample encode the same CDR3. The rearrangement joins TRBV7-2 to TRBJ2-3; D is ambiguous. Trimming cost V 1 base and J 0 bases, with 8 bases left between them. CDR1 and CDR2 from the germline V gene are SGHTA and FQGNSA. CDR3 length equals 15 residues. DNA for the CDR3: TGTGCCAGCAGCTTAGTTGGCGGAAGCACAGATACGCAGTATTTT. It encodes CASSLVGGSTDTQYF.

The chain is built from TRBV19 and TRBJ1-5, with D perhaps TRBD1 (5 bases). CDR3 size: 14 residues. Germline V gives CDR1 LNHDA, CDR2 SQIVND (reference sequence). V lost 11 bases to trimming and J lost 0 bases, with 14 bases between them. CDR3 coding DNA: TGTGCCGGAAGTCCGGGGGGTAGCAATCAGCCCCAGCATTTT. It yields the protein CAGSPGGSNQPQHF.

The chain uses TRBV19 and TRBJ2-1, with 11 bases fitting TRBD2. Germline CDR1 is LNHDA and CDR2 is SQIVND (reference sequence). This CDR3 has 16 amino acids. Trimming took 4 bases from V and 1 from J; bases not matched to a gene: 3. The CDR3 DNA is TGTGCCAGTAGTACAAGGACTAGCGGGTCCTACAATGAGCAGTTCTTC. This sequence encodes CASSTRTSGSYNEQFF.

This rearrangement joins TRBV2 to TRBJ2-7, with 10 bases fitting TRBD1. The CDR3 loop spans 16 amino acids. Germline V gene sequence: CDR1 SNHLY, CDR2 FYNNEI. J was trimmed by 3 bases and V by 7 bases; bases with no gene match: 12. CDR3 amino acids: CASKYAGGQGNYEQYF. The CDR3 DNA follows: TGTGCCAGCAAATACGCCGGGGGACAGGGGAACTACGAGCAGTACTTC.

The chain is built from TRBV5-1 and TRBJ2-4, with no clear D. The germline gives CDR1 SGHRS, CDR2 YFSETQ. Deletions cut 0 bases from V and 5 bases from J, with 6 bases between. The CDR3 is 13 residues long. CDR3 residues: CASSLGAENIQYF. Here the CDR3 DNA reads TGCGCCAGCAGCTTGGGCGCAGAAAACATTCAGTACTTC.

The V call is TRBV7-9, the J call TRBJ1-5; TRBD1 matches 10 bases. The CDR3 spans 18 residues. The junction had 8 bases not matched to a gene; V was cut back by 1 base and J by 2 bases. CDR1 SEHNR and CDR2 FQNEAQ come from the germline V gene (reference sequence). CDR3 amino acids: CASSLGFGTGVGNQPQHF. The CDR3 DNA sequence: TGTGCCAGCAGCTTAGGGTTCGGGACAGGGGTGGGCAATCAGCCCCAGCATTTT.

CDR3 coding DNA: TGTGCCAGCAGTGCAGGGGGTTACACCGGGGAGCTGTTTTTT. Its protein is CASSAGGYTGELFF. V is TRBV28 and J is TRBJ2-2; 7 bases align to TRBD1. Germline-derived CDR1 and CDR2 are MDHEN and SYDVKM. The length of the CDR3 is 14 residues. The V segment lost 5 bases and the J segment 3 bases; nucleotides outside the gene matches: 3.

The genes are TRBV7-2 and TRBJ1-2; weak D call: TRBD1 (6 bases). Trimming shortened V by 3 bases and J by 0 bases, and 11 bases separated the two germline ends. The CDR3 is 15 amino acids. Germline lookup yields CDR1 SGHTA and CDR2 FQGNSA. The CDR3 sequence: CASSFYRASNYGYTF. The DNA for the CDR3 is TGTGCCAGCAGCTTTTACAGGGCCTCTAACTATGGCTACACCTTC.